A single sample is the source of the 15 T cell receptor beta chains below, sequenced in a study of blood T cell repertoires in COVID-19. Assay: immunoSEQ multiplex PCR; the TCRdb copy retains only in-frame clones and omits some. The sample shows roughly 250,000 clones, approximately 89% of them seen only once. Sequencing was performed on peripheral blood. These receptors originate from a woman aged 45-59 years with acute or convalescent COVID-19.

This chain connects TRBV24-1 to TRBJ2-1, with 7 bases fitting TRBD1. In germline, CDR1 is KGHDR, CDR2 SFDVKD. This CDR3 region has 17 residues. The trim removed 4 bases at V and 4 bases at J, leaving 12 bases unmatched. CDR3 residues: CATSETGTDLKYNEQFF. CDR3 nucleotide sequence: TGTGCCACCAGTGAGACCGGGACAGACCTAAAATACAATGAGCAGTTCTTC.

This chain uses TRBV28 with TRBJ2-1, with 11 bases lining up with TRBD2. Germline CDR1 MDHEN, CDR2 SYDVKM. The length of the CDR3 is 13 residues. Trimming took 7 bases from V and 6 from J; bases not matched to a gene: 2. The CDR3 nucleotides are TGTGCCAGCATCCTAGCGGGAGGCAATGAGCAGTTCTTC. Encoded protein: CASILAGGNEQFF.

The rearrangement joins TRBV5-1 to TRBJ2-1; 8 bases are shared with TRBD2. Germline V CDR1 and CDR2: SGHRS, YFSETQ. There are 19 residues in the CDR3. Unmatched junction bases numbered 17, after V lost 2 bases and J lost 4 bases. The CDR3, as DNA: TGCGCCAGCAGCTTTGCCCCGCGGAGCGGGAGAAAGTCTTACAATGAGCAGTTCTTC. Translation: CASSFAPRSGRKSYNEQFF. Together with reference TRBV5-1 and TRBJ2-1, the CDR3 gives the full variable domain: KAGVTQTPRYLIKTRGQQVTLSCSPISGHRSVSWYQQTPGQGLQFLFEYFSETQRNKGNFPGRFSGRQFSNSRSEMNVSTLELGDSALYLCASSFAPRSGRKSYNEQFFGPGTRLTVL.

The CDR3: CSASPDRVEQYF. In nucleotides, the CDR3 is TGCAGTGCTAGTCCCGACAGGGTCGAGCAGTACTTC. The rearrangement uses TRBV20-1 and TRBJ2-7, with 7 bases fitting TRBD1. Per the germline V gene, CDR1 is DFQATT and CDR2 is SNEGSKA (reference sequence). The CDR3 extends over 12 amino acids. After removal of 3 bases from V and 6 bases from J, the junction contained 5 bases not matched to a gene.

The CDR3 DNA reads as TGTGCCAGCAGCGCTGGGACACAAACCTACAATGAGCAGTTCTTC. Its protein is CASSAGTQTYNEQFF. The chain is built from TRBV5-6 and TRBJ2-1, with D perhaps matching TRBD1 (6 bases). The V gene lost 4 bases and the J gene lost 2 bases, with 13 bases spanning the gap. Per the germline V gene, CDR1 is SGHDT and CDR2 is YYEEEE. The CDR3 has 15 residues.

This chain connects TRBV18 to TRBJ2-2, with D perhaps TRBD2 (5 bases). This CDR3 contains 15 residues. With 3 bases removed from V and 6 bases from J, the gap between germline ends came to 14 bases. The germline V gene encodes CDR1 KGHSH and CDR2 LQKENI. CDR3 in DNA: TGTGCCAGCTCACCGTTTGGGGAAGCGGCCGGGGAGCTGTTTTTT. Translated, it gives CASSPFGEAAGELFF. Full variable domain (missing parts from reference TRBV18 and TRBJ2-2): NAGVMQNPRHLVRRRGQEARLRCSPMKGHSHVYWYRQLPEEGLKFMVYLQKENIIDESGMPKERFSAEFPKEGPSILRIQQVVRGDSAAYFCASSPFGEAAGELFFGEGSRLTVL.

This chain connects TRBV9 to TRBJ2-7, with TRBD1 identical over 9 bases. V lost 3 bases to trimming and J lost 5 bases; unmatched junction nucleotides: 6. The CDR3 contains 14 residues. Germline V gene sequence: CDR1 SGDLS, CDR2 YYNGEE. DNA of the CDR3: TGTGCCAGCAGCGATCCGGGACAGGGAGACGAGCAGTACTTC. Translation gives CASSDPGQGDEQYF.

The chain couples TRBV6-4 to TRBJ2-1; D remains ambiguous. CDR1 is MRHNA and CDR2 is SNTAGT in the germline V gene. The V end was cut by 9 bases, the J end by 5 bases, with 5 bases between. The CDR3 spans 10 residues. CDR3 DNA: TGTGCCAGATATCACAATGAGCAGTTCTTC. It is translated as CARYHNEQFF.

The V and J genes are TRBV28 and TRBJ1-1; weak D call: TRBD1 (5 bases). Germline assignment: CDR1 MDHEN and CDR2 SYDVKM. The CDR3 extends over 15 amino acids. Trimming shortened V by 2 bases and J by 6 bases, and 16 bases separated the two germline ends. The CDR3 nucleotides are TGTGCCAGCAGTTTAAGGGGACTCTCTCCACCTGAAGCTTTCTTT. It is translated as CASSLRGLSPPEAFF. Looking up the rest from reference TRBV28 and TRBJ1-1 gives the full variable domain: DVKVTQSSRYLVKRTGEKVFLECVQDMDHENMFWYRQDPGLGLRLIYFSYDVKMKEKGDIPEGYSVSREKKERFSLILESASTNQTSMYLCASSLRGLSPPEAFFGQGTRLTVV.

The gene calls are TRBV7-2 and TRBJ2-1; D perhaps matches TRBD2 (6 bases). The CDR3 is 14 amino acids. V dropped 5 bases and J dropped 7 bases, with 15 bases sitting between them. CDR1 is SGHTA and CDR2 is FQGNSA in the germline V gene. The CDR3 bases are TGTGCCAGCAGCCCTGGAGGGCCCAAGAATGAGCAGTTCTTC. Translating gives CASSPGGPKNEQFF.

This chain uses TRBV28 with TRBJ1-1; weak D call: TRBD1 (6 bases). This CDR3 is built from 14 residues. Germline V gives CDR1 MDHEN, CDR2 SYDVKM. V was shortened by 3 bases and J by 6 bases, with 14 bases between the two germline ends. The chain's CDR3 is CASSFSGALAEAFF. CDR3 in DNA: TGTGCCAGCAGTTTTTCAGGGGCGTTGGCTGAAGCTTTCTTT.

This sequence joins TRBV28 and TRBJ1-2; no clear D. The V and J ends lost 5 bases and 2 bases respectively, with 6 bases between them. This CDR3 spans 12 amino acids. The germline CDR1 and CDR2 sequences are MDHEN and SYDVKM. CDR3 region: CASSGLNYGYTF. The CDR3 DNA sequence: TGTGCCAGCAGTGGGCTGAACTATGGCTACACCTTC.

This clone was found a few times. This sequence joins TRBV5-4 and TRBJ2-7, with 11 bases aligning to TRBD1. The CDR3 runs to 15 residues. J gave up 7 bases and V 4 bases, and 10 bases lay outside the gene matches. CDR1 SGHNT and CDR2 YYREEE come from the germline V gene (reference sequence). CDR3 loop: CASSPDRGRGEEQYF. CDR3 DNA: TGTGCCAGCAGCCCGGACAGGGGGCGCGGGGAAGAGCAGTACTTC.

V usage is TRBV28 and J usage is TRBJ1-5; a possible D gene is TRBD1 (6 bases). CDR1 is MDHEN, CDR2 SYDVKM, per germline. The CDR3 is 15 residues long. V shed 8 bases and J shed 3 bases, with 17 bases lying between them. The CDR3 DNA is TGTGCCAGCTATGAGGGAGGGGGACTCAATCAGCCCCAGCATTTT. It yields the protein CASYEGGGLNQPQHF.

The chain carries TRBV19 and TRBJ1-5; maybe TRBD1 (5 bases). This CDR3 has 13 amino acids. Looked up from germline, CDR1 is LNHDA and CDR2 is SQIVND (reference sequence). V lost 7 bases, J lost 5 bases, and 12 bases lay in between. The CDR3 sequence is CASIGAKDQPQHF. Here the CDR3 DNA reads TGTGCCAGTATTGGGGCCAAAGATCAGCCCCAGCATTTT.